A selection of T cell receptor beta chains follows, all from one sample in a study of T cell repertoires in cytomegalovirus infection. Antigen specificity for these receptors is unknown. Via MiXCR, TCRdb re-called the reads, giving one row per CDR3 protein. The data contain about 740,000 distinct CDR3 sequences, roughly 36% of them singletons. Sequencing was performed on cultured PBMCs, taken from culture after CMV antigen stimulation. The receptors come from a human donor in good health (CMV status not recorded). Some clones in this sample may be carry-over from other donors' samples. Both conserved end residues are part of each CDR3. The D gene is left open where the match is weak. Expanded clones get a size class; other rows say once, few or many, or leave the size out.

V	size	J	D	DNA	CDR3
TRBV11-2	few	TRBJ1-2	-	TGTGCCAGCAGCCTACCCAATAACTATGGCTACACCTTC	CASSLPNNYGYTF
TRBV7-8	few	TRBJ2-3	-	TGTGCCAGCAGCTTATTAGGCTCCAGTACGCAGTATTTT	CASSLLGSSTQYF
TRBV20-1	-	TRBJ2-7	-	TGCAGTGCCGCTGGGGGGCTGAGCTACGAGCAGTACTTC	CSAAGGLSYEQYF
TRBV19	few	TRBJ2-4	-	TGTGCCAGTGGTCAGGGAGCCAAAAACATTCAGTACTTC	CASGQGAKNIQYF
TRBV5-1	-	TRBJ2-7	-	TGCGCCAGCAGCTTGGCGGATCCCCGCGGCTACGAGCAGTACTTC	CASSLADPRGYEQYF
TRBV12-3/TRBV12-4	many	TRBJ1-2	TRBD1	TGTGCCAGCACCCCCGGGACAGACTATGGCTACACCTTC	CASTPGTDYGYTF
TRBV7-2	many	TRBJ2-5	TRBD2	TGTGCCAGCAGCTTAGGGCTAGCGGGGGTTGAGACCCAGTACTTC	CASSLGLAGVETQYF
TRBV6-1	few	TRBJ2-5	TRBD2	TGTGCCAGCAGTGAAGTGGCTAGCGGGACGAAGACCCAGTACTTC	CASSEVASGTKTQYF
TRBV12-3/TRBV12-4	few	TRBJ2-3	TRBD2	TGTGCCAGCAGTTTTGGGCGGGGGGCCGCCCCAAGTCCAGATACGCAGTATTTT	CASSFGRGAAPSPDTQYF
TRBV7-2	many	TRBJ1-2	-	TGTGCCAGCAGCTTAGTGGAGGGCTACTATGGCTACACCTTC	CASSLVEGYYGYTF
TRBV12-3/TRBV12-4	-	TRBJ2-5	-	TGTGCCAGCAGTCCCGCTGTGCGGGCAGAGACCCAGTACTTC	CASSPAVRAETQYF
TRBV6-5	-	TRBJ2-5	-	TGTGCCAGCAGTTACCTAGACGAAGAGACCCAGTACTTC	CASSYLDEETQYF
TRBV20-1	-	TRBJ2-6	-	TGCAGTGCTAGAGACCACGGTCAATCTGGGGCCAACGTCCTGACTTTC	CSARDHGQSGANVLTF
TRBV7-9	few	TRBJ2-3	TRBD2	TGTGCCAGCAGCCCCCAAGCGGGGGGGGACACAGATACGCAGTATTTT	CASSPQAGGDTDTQYF
TRBV7-2	many	TRBJ2-7	TRBD2	TGTGCCAGCAGCTTAGGGGCGGGGGTCGGCGAGCAGTACTTC	CASSLGAGVGEQYF
TRBV19	-	TRBJ2-2	-	TGTGCCAGTAGTATTCCGCTCGGGGGAGTCGGGGAGCTGTTTTTT	CASSIPLGGVGELFF
TRBV18	-	TRBJ1-5	-	TGTGCCAGCTCACCTCCTGGACTGAGCAATCAGCCCCAGCATTTT	CASSPPGLSNQPQHF
TRBV7-2	few	TRBJ1-4	-	TGTGCCAGCAGCTTATATTCCGCCAGGGCTGAAAAACTGTTTTTT	CASSLYSARAEKLFF
TRBV7-6	few	TRBJ2-1	TRBD2	TGTGCCAGCAGCCTGCGGACTAGCGGGAGGGGAAACAATGAGCAGTTCTTC	CASSLRTSGRGNNEQFF
TRBV20-1	-	TRBJ2-7	TRBD1	TGCAGTGCCCGTGACAGGGAAAAGCAGTATTTC	CSARDREKQYF
TRBV7-2	many	TRBJ2-5	TRBD2	TGTGCCAGCAGCTTACAGACTAGCGGGGGGCAAGAGACCCAGTACTTC	CASSLQTSGGQETQYF
TRBV20-1	-	TRBJ1-5	-	TGCAGTGCTAGATCAGCCCGGTCGGTCAATCAGCCCCAGCATTTT	CSARSARSVNQPQHF
TRBV20-1	-	TRBJ1-2	-	TGCAGTGCTCCCTTGTTGGATGGCTACACCTTC	CSAPLLDGYTF
TRBV5-4	many	TRBJ1-2	TRBD1	TGTGCCAGCAGCTTAGGGACAGGGGACTATGGCTACACCTTC	CASSLGTGDYGYTF
TRBV20-1	-	TRBJ1-1	-	TGCAGTGCTAGGGGGGGCCTGGGGGACACTGAAGCTTTCTTT	CSARGGLGDTEAFF
TRBV5-5	few	TRBJ2-1	TRBD1	TGTGCCAGCAGCGTACAGGGGGCTATTTCCTACAATGAGCAGTTCTTC	CASSVQGAISYNEQFF
TRBV6-1	-	TRBJ1-6	-	TGTGCCAGCAGCCCTTTGATCACGGGGGCCCGGGATTCACCCCTCCACTTT	CASSPLITGARDSPLHF
TRBV7-2	-	TRBJ1-5	TRBD1	TGTGCCAGCAGACAGGGGGACAGCCGGAGAGGGGCGCCCCAGCATTTT	CASRQGDSRRGAPQHF
TRBV2	-	TRBJ2-1	-	TGTGCCAGCAGTGCCCGACAAGGATACAATGAGCAGTTCTTC	CASSARQGYNEQFF
TRBV2	-	TRBJ2-1	-	TGTGCCAGCAGTGTCACCGGGTTTTCCTACAATGAGCAGTTCTTC	CASSVTGFSYNEQFF
TRBV27	-	TRBJ2-2	-	TGTGCCAGCAGTCCGGGGCCCCGGACCGGGGAGCTGTTTTTT	CASSPGPRTGELFF
TRBV7-2	few	TRBJ2-7	-	TGTGCCAGCAGCCGCCTCGGTGTCTCCTACGAGCAGTACTTC	CASSRLGVSYEQYF
TRBV4-2	-	TRBJ1-1	TRBD1	TGTGCCAGCAGCCCACTAGGACAGGCGAACACTGAAGCTTTCTTT	CASSPLGQANTEAFF
TRBV27	-	TRBJ1-5	TRBD1	TGTGCCAGCAGTTTATCCCGTCCTAACCGGGACAGGGGGCGCGTAAGCAATCAGCCCCAGCATTTT	CASSLSRPNRDRGRVSNQPQHF
TRBV6-5	-	TRBJ2-7	-	TGTGCCAGCAGAAATCCGCCCTACGAGCAGTACTTC	CASRNPPYEQYF
TRBV7-2	many	TRBJ2-3	-	TGTGCCAGCGGTCGGGGGGCAGCAGATACGCAGTATTTT	CASGRGAADTQYF
TRBV14	-	TRBJ1-6	TRBD1	TGTGCCAGCAGCCAAAAGACAGGGGGTAATTCACCCCTCCACTTT	CASSQKTGGNSPLHF
TRBV12-3/TRBV12-4	-	TRBJ2-2	TRBD1	TGTGCCAGCAGTCCGAGGACAGGGGGAACCGGGGAGCTGTTTTTT	CASSPRTGGTGELFF
TRBV2	-	TRBJ2-1	-	TGTGCCAGCAGTGTACGGAGAAGCTCCTACAATGAGCAGTTCTTC	CASSVRRSSYNEQFF
TRBV12-3/TRBV12-4	-	TRBJ2-3	-	TGTGCCAGCAGTTTGGCCGTCCTACGCACAGATACGCAGTATTTT	CASSLAVLRTDTQYF
TRBV12-5	-	TRBJ2-1	-	TGTGCTAGTGGTAGTGGCAATGAGCAGTTCTTC	CASGSGNEQFF
TRBV20-1	few	TRBJ1-1	-	TGCAGTGCTAGGGGCGATACTAACACTGAAGCTTTCTTT	CSARGDTNTEAFF
TRBV7-9	-	TRBJ1-5	-	TGTGCCAGCAGCTTAGATGGTGCGCCCCAGCATTTT	CASSLDGAPQHF
TRBV4-1	few	TRBJ1-4	-	TGCGCCAGCAGCTCGCTGGGGAGAGGAATGGATGAAAAACTGTTTTTT	CASSSLGRGMDEKLFF
TRBV5-4	few	TRBJ1-5	-	TGTGCCAGCAGCTCCTGGGGTCAGCCCCAGCATTTT	CASSSWGQPQHF
TRBV12-3/TRBV12-4	-	TRBJ1-3	-	TGTGCCAGCAGTTTATTGCAAGGAAACACCATATATTTT	CASSLLQGNTIYF
TRBV11-2	-	TRBJ2-2	-	TGTGCCAGCCACAGGACAGCGGCCACCGGGGAGCTGTTTTTT	CASHRTAATGELFF
TRBV6-1	-	TRBJ2-1	-	TGTGCCAGCAGCTTTGCGGGCGCTTACAATGAGCAGTTCTTC	CASSFAGAYNEQFF
TRBV6-8	-	TRBJ2-5	-	TGTGCCAGCAGGCGGCAGCAAGAGACCCAGTACTTC	CASRRQQETQYF
TRBV20-1	-	TRBJ2-5	TRBD2	TGCAGTGCTACTAGCGGCCTCCAAGAGACCCAGTACTTC	CSATSGLQETQYF
TRBV6-6	-	TRBJ1-5	-	TGTGCCAGCAGATCGGTGGCAGGGAGTGTAGATTCTAGCAATCAGCCCCAGCATTTT	CASRSVAGSVDSSNQPQHF
TRBV7-6	many	TRBJ2-1	TRBD2	TGTGCCAGCAGCTTAAGACGGTCAGGGTCTAGCGGTTCCCCCTATGAGCAGTTCTTC	CASSLRRSGSSGSPYEQFF
TRBV20-1	-	TRBJ2-1	TRBD2	TGCAGTGCCCAAGGACTAGCGGGGGGGCGAACCTACAATGAGCAGTTCTTC	CSAQGLAGGRTYNEQFF
TRBV4-1	-	TRBJ2-3	-	TGCGCCAGCAGCCAAGAGGGTGTAACGGGAGCGGATACGCAGTATTTT	CASSQEGVTGADTQYF